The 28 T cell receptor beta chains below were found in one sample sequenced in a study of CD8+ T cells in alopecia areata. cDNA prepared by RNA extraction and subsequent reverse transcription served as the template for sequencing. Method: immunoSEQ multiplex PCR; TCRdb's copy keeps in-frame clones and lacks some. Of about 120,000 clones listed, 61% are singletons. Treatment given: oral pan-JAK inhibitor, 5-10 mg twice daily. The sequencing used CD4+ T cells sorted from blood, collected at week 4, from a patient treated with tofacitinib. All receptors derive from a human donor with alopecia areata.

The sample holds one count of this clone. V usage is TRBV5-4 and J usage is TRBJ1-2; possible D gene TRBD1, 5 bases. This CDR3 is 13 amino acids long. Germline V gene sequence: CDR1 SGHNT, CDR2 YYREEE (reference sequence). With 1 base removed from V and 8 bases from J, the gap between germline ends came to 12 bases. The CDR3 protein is CASSLRPGNGYTF. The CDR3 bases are TGTGCCAGCAGCTTGAGGCCAGGGAACGGCTACACCTTC.

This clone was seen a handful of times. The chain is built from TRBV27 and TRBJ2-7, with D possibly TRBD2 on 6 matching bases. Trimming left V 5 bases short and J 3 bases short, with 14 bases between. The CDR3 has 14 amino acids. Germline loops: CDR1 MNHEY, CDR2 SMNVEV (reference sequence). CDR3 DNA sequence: TGTGCCAGCAGTCTAAAGGGAGGTCTCTACGAGCAGTACTTC. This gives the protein CASSLKGGLYEQYF.

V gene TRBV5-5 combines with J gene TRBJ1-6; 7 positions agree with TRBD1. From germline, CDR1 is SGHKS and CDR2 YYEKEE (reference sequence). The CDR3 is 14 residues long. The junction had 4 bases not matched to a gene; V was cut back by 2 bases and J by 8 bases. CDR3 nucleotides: TGTGCCAGCAGCTTATCCAGGGGGGATTCACCCCTCCACTTT. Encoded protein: CASSLSRGDSPLHF. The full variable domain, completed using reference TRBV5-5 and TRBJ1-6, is DAGVTQSPTHLIKTRGQQVTLRCSPISGHKSVSWYQQVLGQGPQFIFQYYEKEERGRGNFPDRFSARQFPNYSSELNVNALLLGDSALYLCASSLSRGDSPLHFGNGTRLTVT.

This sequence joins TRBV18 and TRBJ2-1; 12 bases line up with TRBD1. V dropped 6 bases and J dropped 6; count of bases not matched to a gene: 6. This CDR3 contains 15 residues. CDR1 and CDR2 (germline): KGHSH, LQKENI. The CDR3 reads CASSPGQGAVNEQFF. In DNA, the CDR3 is TGTGCCAGCTCCCCGGGACAGGGGGCCGTCAATGAGCAGTTCTTC.

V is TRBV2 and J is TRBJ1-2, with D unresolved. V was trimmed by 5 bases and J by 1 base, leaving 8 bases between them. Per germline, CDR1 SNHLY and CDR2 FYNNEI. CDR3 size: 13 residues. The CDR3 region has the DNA TGTGCCAGCAGTTCAGAATTTAACTATGGCTACACCTTC. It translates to CASSSEFNYGYTF.

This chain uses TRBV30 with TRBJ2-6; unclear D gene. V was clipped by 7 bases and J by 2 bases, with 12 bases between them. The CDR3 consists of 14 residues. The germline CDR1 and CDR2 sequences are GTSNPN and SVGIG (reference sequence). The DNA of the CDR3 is TGTGCCTCGAACAGCAGAACTGGGGCCAACGTCCTGACTTTC. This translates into CASNSRTGANVLTF.

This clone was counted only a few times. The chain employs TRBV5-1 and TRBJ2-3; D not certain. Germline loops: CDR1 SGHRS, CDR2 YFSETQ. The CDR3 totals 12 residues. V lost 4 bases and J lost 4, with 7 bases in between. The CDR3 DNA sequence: TGCGCCAGCAGCCTAACAGCAGATACGCAGTATTTT. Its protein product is CASSLTADTQYF.

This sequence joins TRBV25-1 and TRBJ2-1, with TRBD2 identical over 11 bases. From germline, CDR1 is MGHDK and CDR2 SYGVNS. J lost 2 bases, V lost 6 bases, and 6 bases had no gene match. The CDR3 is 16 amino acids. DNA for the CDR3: TGTGCCAGCAGCCAGACTAGCGGGGCAGCCTACAATGAGCAGTTCTTC. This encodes CASSQTSGAAYNEQFF. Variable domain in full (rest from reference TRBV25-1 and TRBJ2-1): EADIYQTPRYLVIGTGKKITLECSQTMGHDKMYWYQQDPGMELHLIHYSYGVNSTEKGDLSSESTVSRIRTEHFPLTLESARPSHTSQYLCASSQTSGAAYNEQFFGPGTRLTVL.

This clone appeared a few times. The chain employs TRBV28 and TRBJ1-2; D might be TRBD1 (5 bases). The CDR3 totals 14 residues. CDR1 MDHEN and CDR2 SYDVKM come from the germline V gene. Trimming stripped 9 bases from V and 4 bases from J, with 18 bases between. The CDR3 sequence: CASTAGLRVYGYTF. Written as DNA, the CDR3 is TGTGCCAGTACCGCGGGACTCAGAGTCTATGGCTACACCTTC.

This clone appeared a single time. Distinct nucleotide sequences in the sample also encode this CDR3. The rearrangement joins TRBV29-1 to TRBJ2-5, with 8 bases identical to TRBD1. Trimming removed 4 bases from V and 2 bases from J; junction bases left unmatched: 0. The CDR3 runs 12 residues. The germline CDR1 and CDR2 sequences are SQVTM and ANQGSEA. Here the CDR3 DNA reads TGCAGCGTTGGACAGGGGCAAGAGACCCAGTACTTC. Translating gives CSVGQGQETQYF.

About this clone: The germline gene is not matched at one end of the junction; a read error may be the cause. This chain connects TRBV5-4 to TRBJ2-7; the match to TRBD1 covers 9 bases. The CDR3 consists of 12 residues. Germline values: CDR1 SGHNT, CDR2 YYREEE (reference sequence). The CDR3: CASSKGQGSPVF. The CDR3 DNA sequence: TGTGCCAGCAGCAAAGGACAGGGGTCGCCGGTCTTC.

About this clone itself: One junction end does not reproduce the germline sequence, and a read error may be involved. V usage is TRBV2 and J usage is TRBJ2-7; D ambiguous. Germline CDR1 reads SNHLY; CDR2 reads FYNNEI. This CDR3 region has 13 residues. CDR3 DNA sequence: TGTGCCAGCAGTGACGCCGCGTCCTTCGAGCAGTACTTC. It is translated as CASSDAASFEQYF.

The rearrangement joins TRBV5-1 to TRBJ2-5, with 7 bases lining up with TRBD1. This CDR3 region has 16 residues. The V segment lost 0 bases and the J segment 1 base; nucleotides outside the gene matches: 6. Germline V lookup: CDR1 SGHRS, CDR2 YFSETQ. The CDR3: CASSLGRDRFQETQYF. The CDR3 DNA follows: TGCGCCAGCAGCTTGGGCCGGGACAGATTCCAAGAGACCCAGTACTTC.

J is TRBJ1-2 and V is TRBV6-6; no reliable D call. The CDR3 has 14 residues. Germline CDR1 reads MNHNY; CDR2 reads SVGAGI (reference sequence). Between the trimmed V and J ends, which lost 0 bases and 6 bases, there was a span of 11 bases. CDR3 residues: CASSYSQQRNGYTF. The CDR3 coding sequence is TGTGCCAGCAGTTACTCCCAGCAACGGAATGGCTACACCTTC.

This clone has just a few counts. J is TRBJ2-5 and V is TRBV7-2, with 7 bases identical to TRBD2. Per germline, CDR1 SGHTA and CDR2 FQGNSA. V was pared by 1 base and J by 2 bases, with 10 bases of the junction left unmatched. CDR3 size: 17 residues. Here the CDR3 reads CASSLGGLAVFQETQYF. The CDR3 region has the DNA TGTGCCAGCAGCTTAGGAGGGCTAGCGGTTTTTCAAGAGACCCAGTACTTC.

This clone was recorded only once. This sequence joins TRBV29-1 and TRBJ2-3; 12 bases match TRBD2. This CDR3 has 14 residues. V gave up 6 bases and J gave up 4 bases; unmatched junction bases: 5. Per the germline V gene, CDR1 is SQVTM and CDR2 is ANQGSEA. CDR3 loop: CSVDGLAGPDTQYF. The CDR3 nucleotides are TGCAGCGTCGATGGACTAGCGGGACCAGATACGCAGTATTTT.

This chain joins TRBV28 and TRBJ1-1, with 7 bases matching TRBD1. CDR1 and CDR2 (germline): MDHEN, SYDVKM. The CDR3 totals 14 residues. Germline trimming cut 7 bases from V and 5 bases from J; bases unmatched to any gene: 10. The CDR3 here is CASILGGTATEAFF. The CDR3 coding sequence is TGTGCCAGCATCCTGGGGGGGACAGCGACTGAAGCTTTCTTT.

Here the CDR3 reads CAWNQGNTEAFF. Here the CDR3 DNA reads TGTGCCTGGAACCAGGGCAACACTGAAGCTTTCTTT. V and J are TRBV30 and TRBJ1-1, with D perhaps TRBD1 (5 bases). The germline V gene encodes CDR1 GTSNPN and CDR2 SVGIG (reference sequence). Deletions cut 4 bases from V and 2 bases from J, with 8 bases between. CDR3 length equals 12 residues.

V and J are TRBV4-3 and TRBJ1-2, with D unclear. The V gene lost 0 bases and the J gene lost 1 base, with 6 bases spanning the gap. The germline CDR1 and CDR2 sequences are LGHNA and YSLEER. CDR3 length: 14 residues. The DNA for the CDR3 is TGCGCCAGCAGCCAAGATCTCGATAACTATGGCTACACCTTC. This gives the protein CASSQDLDNYGYTF.

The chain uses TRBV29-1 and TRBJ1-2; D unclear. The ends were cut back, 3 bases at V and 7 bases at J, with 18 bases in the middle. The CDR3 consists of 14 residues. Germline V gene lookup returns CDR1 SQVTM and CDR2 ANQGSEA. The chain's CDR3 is CSVEGDRPLGGYTF. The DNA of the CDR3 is TGCAGCGTTGAGGGAGATAGGCCCCTTGGTGGCTACACCTTC. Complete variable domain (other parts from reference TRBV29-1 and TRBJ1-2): SAVISQKPSRDICQRGTSLTIQCQVDSQVTMMFWYRQQPGQSLTLIATANQGSEATYESGFVIDKFPISRPNLTFSTLTVSNMSPEDSSIYLCSVEGDRPLGGYTFGSGTRLTVV.

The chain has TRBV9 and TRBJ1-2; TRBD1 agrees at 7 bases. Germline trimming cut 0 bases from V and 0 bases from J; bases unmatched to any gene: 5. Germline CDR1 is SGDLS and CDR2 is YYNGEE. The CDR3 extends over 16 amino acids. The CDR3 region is CASSVGRDRANYGYTF. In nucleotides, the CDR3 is TGTGCCAGCAGCGTAGGGCGGGACAGAGCTAACTATGGCTACACCTTC.

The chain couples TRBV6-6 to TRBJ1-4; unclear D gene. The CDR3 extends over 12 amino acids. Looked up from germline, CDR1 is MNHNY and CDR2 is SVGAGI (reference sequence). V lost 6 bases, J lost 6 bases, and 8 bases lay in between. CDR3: CASSTDYEKLFF. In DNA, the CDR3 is TGTGCCAGCAGCACCGACTATGAAAAACTGTTTTTT.

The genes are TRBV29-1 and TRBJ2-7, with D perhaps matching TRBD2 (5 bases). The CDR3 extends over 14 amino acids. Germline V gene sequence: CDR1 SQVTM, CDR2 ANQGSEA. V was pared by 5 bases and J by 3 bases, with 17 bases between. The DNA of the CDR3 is TGCAGCGTTATAGACTACCAGCGCCGCTACGAGCAGTACTTC. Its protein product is CSVIDYQRRYEQYF.

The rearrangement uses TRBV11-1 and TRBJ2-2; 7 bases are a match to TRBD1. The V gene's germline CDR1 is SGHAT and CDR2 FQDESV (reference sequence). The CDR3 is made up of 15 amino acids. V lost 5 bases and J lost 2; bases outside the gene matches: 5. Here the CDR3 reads CASSPGTVNTGELFF. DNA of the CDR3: TGTGCCAGCAGCCCAGGGACAGTCAACACCGGGGAGCTGTTTTTT.

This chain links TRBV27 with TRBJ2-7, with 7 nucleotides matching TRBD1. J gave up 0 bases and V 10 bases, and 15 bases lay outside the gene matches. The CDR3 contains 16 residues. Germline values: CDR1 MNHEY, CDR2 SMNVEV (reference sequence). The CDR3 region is CAKHIPTGDNSYEQYF. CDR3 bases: TGTGCCAAACATATCCCCACAGGGGATAACTCCTACGAGCAGTACTTC.

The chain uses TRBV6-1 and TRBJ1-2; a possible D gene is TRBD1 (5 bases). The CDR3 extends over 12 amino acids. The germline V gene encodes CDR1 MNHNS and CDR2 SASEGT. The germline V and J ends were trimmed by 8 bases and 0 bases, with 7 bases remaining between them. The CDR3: CASQGANYGYTF. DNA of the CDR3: TGTGCCAGCCAGGGAGCTAACTATGGCTACACCTTC.

This CDR3 is CASSQEWGQGPYEQYF. The CDR3 region has the DNA TGCGCCAGCAGCCAAGAATGGGGACAGGGTCCCTACGAGCAGTACTTC. The chain uses TRBV4-3 and TRBJ2-7; TRBD1 aligns across 9 bases. CDR3 length: 16 residues. V lost 0 bases and J lost 2; bases outside the gene matches: 5. CDR1 and CDR2 from the germline V gene are LGHNA and YSLEER.

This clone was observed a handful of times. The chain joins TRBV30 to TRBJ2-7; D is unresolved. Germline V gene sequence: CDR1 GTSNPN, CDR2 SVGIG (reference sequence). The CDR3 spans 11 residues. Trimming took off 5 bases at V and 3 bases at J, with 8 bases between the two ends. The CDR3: CAWAIDYEQYF. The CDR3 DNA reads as TGTGCCTGGGCCATCGACTACGAGCAGTACTTC.